This TCR beta chain was recovered during a study of post-analysis software for immune sequencing data. The study, taken as a whole, reports: The authors found that F measure strongly co-clustered same-batch samples. In patients, TRBV5-6, TRBV5-1 and TRBV20-1 belonged to about five TRBV segments found more frequently than in controls.

The CDR3 consists of 13 residues. CDR1 and CDR2 (germline): DFQATT, SNEGSKA (reference sequence). Prepared libraries of TCR beta cDNA carried unique molecular identifiers. A single record per CDR3 protein comes from TCRdb applying MiXCR to the PCR reads. The table records roughly 870,000 distinct CDR3 sequences, under 70% of them present only once. Concerning this clonotype itself: The antigen is not known.

The sequenced material came from blood. The receptor's source is a girl aged 10-17 years with multiple sclerosis. The chain combines TRBV20-1 with TRBJ1-2; 7 bases fit TRBD1. For the CDR3, the DNA is TGCAGCTCCGTTAGGGGGCATGACTATGGCTACACCTTC. This gives the protein CSSVRGHDYGYTF.